This entry concerns a single TCR beta chain. This sample stems from a study of blood T cells in healthy people across ages. Donor samples were obtained from healthy Caucasian individuals from Russia, aged about 6 to 95. A second PCR, run for roughly 7 to 12 cycles, used a sample-barcoded 5' primer plus a J-beta primer mix. TCRdb recomputed calls from the 5' RACE reads with MiXCR, one row per CDR3 protein. The sample yields some 700,000 distinct CDR3 sequences, approximately 43% seen once. V was clipped by 6 bases and J by 0 bases, with 12 bases between them. Germline V gives CDR1 LNHDA, CDR2 SQIVND (reference sequence). This CDR3 comprises 14 residues.

Sequenced: blood. The receptor was isolated from an older woman in good health. V is TRBV19 and J is TRBJ2-7; possibly TRBD2 for D (7 bases). In nucleotides, the CDR3 is TGTGCCAGTAGGAGGGGGGGAAGCTCCTACGAGCAGTACTTC. As protein: CASRRGGSSYEQYF.